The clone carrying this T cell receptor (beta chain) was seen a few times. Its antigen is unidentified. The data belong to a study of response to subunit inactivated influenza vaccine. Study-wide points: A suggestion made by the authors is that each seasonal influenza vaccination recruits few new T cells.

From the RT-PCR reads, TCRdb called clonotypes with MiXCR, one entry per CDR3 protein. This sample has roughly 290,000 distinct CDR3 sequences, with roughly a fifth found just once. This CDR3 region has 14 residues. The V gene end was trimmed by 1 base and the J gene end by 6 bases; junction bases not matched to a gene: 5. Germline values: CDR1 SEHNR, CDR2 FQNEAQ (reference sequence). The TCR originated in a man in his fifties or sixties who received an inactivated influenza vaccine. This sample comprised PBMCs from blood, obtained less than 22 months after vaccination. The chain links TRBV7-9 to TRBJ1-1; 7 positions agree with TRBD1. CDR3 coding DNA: TGTGCCAGCAGCTTAGACAGGGGAAGGGCTGAAGCTTTCTTT. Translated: CASSLDRGRAEAFF.